The 21 T cell receptor beta chains below come from one sample, sequenced in a study of cytomegalovirus exposure and HLA in healthy donors. The data were produced by immunoSEQ multiplex PCR, yet TCRdb's version contains in-frame clones alone and is incomplete. Here the sample spans roughly 150,000 clones, about 88% being singletons. Sequencing was carried out using PBMCs. The receptor set was obtained from a woman younger than 30 in good health and CMV-seronegative.

The V gene is TRBV4-3, the J gene TRBJ2-6; maybe TRBD2 (6 bases). The CDR3 is 15 residues long. Germline CDR1 reads LGHNA; CDR2 reads YSLEER. Between the trimmed V and J ends, which lost 4 bases and 4 bases, there was a span of 11 bases. CDR3 protein: CASSPRGLGANVLTF. The CDR3, as DNA: TGCGCCAGCAGCCCCCGGGGGTTAGGGGCCAACGTCCTGACTTTC.

J is TRBJ2-7 and V is TRBV6-1; D is ambiguous. CDR3 length: 14 amino acids. Trimming took off 6 bases at V and 2 bases at J, with 14 bases between the two ends. Germline lookup yields CDR1 MNHNS and CDR2 SASEGT. In DNA form, the CDR3 reads TGTGCCAGCAGGCCTATGACAAATACCTACGAGCAGTACTTC. It encodes CASRPMTNTYEQYF.

The rearrangement joins TRBV10-3 to TRBJ2-2, with D maybe TRBD2 (6 bases). This CDR3 is built from 13 residues. CDR1 ENHRY and CDR2 SYGVKD come from the germline V gene. With 2 bases removed from V and 5 bases from J, the gap between germline ends came to 6 bases. The CDR3: CAISEGGTGELFF. The CDR3 bases are TGTGCCATCAGTGAGGGGGGGACCGGGGAGCTGTTTTTT.

This clone came up a few times. As DNA, the CDR3 is TGTGCCAGCATCATATCGACAGGGTTGGACACTGAAGCTTTCTTT. Amino acid sequence: CASIISTGLDTEAFF. This sequence joins TRBV6-6 and TRBJ1-1; 7 bases agree with TRBD1. From germline, CDR1 is MNHNY and CDR2 SVGAGI (reference sequence). V shed 7 bases and J 3 bases; nucleotides not matched to a gene: 11. This CDR3 is 15 amino acids long.

The chain is built from TRBV4-1 and TRBJ2-7; unclear D gene. V shed 0 bases and J shed 3 bases, with 18 bases lying between them. Germline CDR1 MGHRA, CDR2 YSYEKL. The CDR3 consists of 17 residues. CDR3 residues: CASSQDWAPSADYEQYF. In DNA form, the CDR3 reads TGCGCCAGCAGCCAAGATTGGGCGCCATCTGCTGACTACGAGCAGTACTTC.

The chain carries TRBV27 and TRBJ1-2, with D perhaps TRBD1 (5 bases). The V gene's germline CDR1 is MNHEY and CDR2 SMNVEV (reference sequence). CDR3 length equals 17 residues. Between the trimmed V and J ends, which lost 4 bases and 6 bases, there was a span of 24 bases. The DNA of the CDR3 is TGTGCCAGCAGTTCTGCCCCGGGACTAGGCGCGTGGGATGGCTACACCTTC. Its translation is CASSSAPGLGAWDGYTF.

The chain is built from TRBV2 and TRBJ2-3; D uncertain. The CDR3 sequence is 13 residues long. Germline V gives CDR1 SNHLY, CDR2 FYNNEI. Trimming removed 7 bases from V and 1 base from J, with 9 bases in between. The CDR3 spells CASIPSGTDTQYF. The CDR3 region has the DNA TGTGCCAGCATTCCGAGCGGCACAGATACGCAGTATTTT.

The V call is TRBV25-1, the J call TRBJ2-1; 9 bases fit TRBD1. Germline loops: CDR1 MGHDK, CDR2 SYGVNS. J was trimmed by 5 bases and V by 4 bases; bases with no gene match: 9. The CDR3 covers 16 residues. CDR3 protein: CASSGGTGSSDNEQFF. The CDR3 region has the DNA TGTGCCAGCAGTGGGGGGACAGGGTCTAGCGACAATGAGCAGTTCTTC.

The V call is TRBV4-1, the J call TRBJ2-7; D may be TRBD1 (6 bases). The germline V gene has CDR1 MGHRA and CDR2 YSYEKL. This CDR3 is 19 amino acids long. V was clipped by 1 base and J by 0 bases, with 22 bases between them. The chain's CDR3 is CASSQVAYVTGQSSYEQYF. In nucleotides, the CDR3 is TGCGCCAGCAGCCAAGTGGCCTACGTCACCGGACAGAGCTCCTACGAGCAGTACTTC.

This sequence joins TRBV2 and TRBJ2-5; 7 bases map to TRBD1. The V gene's germline CDR1 is SNHLY and CDR2 FYNNEI. V lost 8 bases and J lost 5; bases outside the gene matches: 2. This CDR3 comprises 11 residues. The CDR3 DNA sequence: TGTGCCAGCGGACAGGTGGAGACCCAGTACTTC. Translation: CASGQVETQYF.

This rearrangement joins TRBV5-4 to TRBJ2-2; 8 bases agree with TRBD1. Germline CDR1 is SGHNT and CDR2 is YYREEE (reference sequence). Trimming cost V 4 bases and J 4 bases; bases outside gene matches: 3. The CDR3 length is 14 residues. The CDR3 nucleotides are TGTGCCAGCAGCCGGACAGGGTCCACCGGGGAGCTGTTTTTT. It specifies CASSRTGSTGELFF.

The V gene is TRBV21-1, the J gene TRBJ2-7; TRBD2, the table's D call, lacks a check against the DNA. TRBV21-1 is flagged as a pseudogene. The CDR3 extends over 13 amino acids. In DNA form, the CDR3 reads TGTGCCAGCAGTTCCGGGGGGACCTACGAGCAGTACTTC. The encoded protein is CASSSGGTYEQYF.

V gene TRBV6-1 combines with J gene TRBJ2-7, with D possibly TRBD2 on 5 matching bases. Looked up from germline, CDR1 is MNHNS and CDR2 is SASEGT. The CDR3 covers 14 residues. V lost 2 bases and J 4 bases, leaving 12 bases between the germline ends. The CDR3 spells CASSESGRAYEQYF. The CDR3 DNA reads as TGTGCCAGCAGTGAAAGCGGCCGGGCTTACGAGCAGTACTTC.

This clone was recorded once. The CDR3: CATSRGEVRADTQYF. The CDR3 DNA sequence: TGTGCCACCAGCAGGGGGGAGGTTAGGGCAGATACGCAGTATTTT. This rearrangement joins TRBV15 to TRBJ2-3, with D possibly TRBD2 on 6 matching bases. Trimming shortened V by 3 bases and J by 4 bases, and 14 bases separated the two germline ends. The V gene's germline CDR1 is LNHNV and CDR2 YYDKDF (reference sequence). CDR3 length: 15 amino acids.

This chain's CDR3 is CASSVGRGGGDTQYF. The CDR3 coding sequence is TGTGCCAGCAGCGTTGGGCGCGGGGGGGGAGATACGCAGTATTTT. V usage is TRBV9 and J usage is TRBJ2-3, with 9 positions matching TRBD2. Germline-derived CDR1 and CDR2 are SGDLS and YYNGEE. The CDR3 is 15 residues long. After removal of 2 bases from V and 5 bases from J, the junction contained 6 bases not matched to a gene.

A few counts support this clone. The chain uses TRBV15 and TRBJ2-7, with TRBD1 matching 8 bases. CDR1 is LNHNV, CDR2 YYDKDF, per germline (reference sequence). There are 13 residues in the CDR3. Trimming at V came to 3 bases and at J to 3 bases, leaving 1 base not matched to a gene. The chain's CDR3 is CATSRTGDYEQYF. The CDR3 nucleotides are TGTGCCACCAGCAGGACAGGGGACTACGAGCAGTACTTC.

CDR3: CASTPPGTGANQPQHF. The CDR3 region has the DNA TGTGCCAGTACACCCCCCGGGACAGGAGCCAATCAGCCCCAGCATTTT. The chain recombines TRBV19 with TRBJ1-5; 8 bases map to TRBD1. V was pared by 7 bases and J by 3 bases, with 11 bases of the junction left unmatched. This CDR3 is 16 amino acids long. Germline CDR1 is LNHDA and CDR2 is SQIVND (reference sequence).

J is TRBJ2-4 and V is TRBV12-5; TRBD1 might be the D (6 bases). CDR1 LGHNT and CDR2 FRNRAP come from the germline V gene. Trimming shortened V by 8 bases and J by 7 bases, and 15 bases separated the two germline ends. The CDR3 covers 13 residues. CDR3 coding DNA: TGTGCTAGTAGTAACCCAGGGGCTAACATTCAGTACTTC. Its translation: CASSNPGANIQYF.

V and J are TRBV4-3 and TRBJ2-1; D may be TRBD2 (5 bases). CDR1 and CDR2 (germline): LGHNA, YSLEER. V gave up 0 bases and J gave up 9 bases, with 12 bases separating them. This CDR3 is 14 amino acids long. This chain's CDR3 is CASSQESYGVEQFF. The CDR3 coding sequence is TGCGCCAGCAGCCAAGAATCCTACGGGGTTGAGCAGTTCTTC.

The chain joins TRBV5-1 to TRBJ1-1; 7 bases agree with TRBD1. Germline-derived CDR1 and CDR2 are SGHRS and YFSETQ. The trim removed 0 bases at V and 10 bases at J, leaving 12 bases unmatched. This CDR3 is built from 15 residues. This CDR3 reads CASSLGAGTVRGAFF. In DNA form, the CDR3 reads TGCGCCAGCAGCTTGGGGGCCGGGACAGTAAGAGGAGCTTTCTTT.

The genes are TRBV5-1 and TRBJ2-3; 7 nucleotides line up with TRBD2. CDR3 length: 15 residues. Germline values: CDR1 SGHRS, CDR2 YFSETQ. The V and J ends lost 2 bases and 2 bases, in that order; junction bases with no gene match: 5. CDR3 amino acids: CASSLRTRDTDTQYF. CDR3 DNA sequence: TGCGCCAGCAGCTTAAGGACTAGGGACACAGATACGCAGTATTTT.